This entry describes one T cell receptor beta chain. The entry originates in a study of blood T cell repertoires in COVID-19. Overall study context: COVID-19 samples, acute and convalescent, were from the United States, Italy and Spain. PBMCs, B-cell-depleted T cells, or T cells provided the cDNA or gDNA that made up the material.

The length of the CDR3 is 16 residues. V was pared by 0 bases and J by 0 bases, with 11 bases between. Germline V gene lookup returns CDR1 MNHEY and CDR2 SVGAGI. As processed by the authors: Amplification from reference gene primers served as the basis for estimated nucleated cell counts. Data came from immunoSEQ multiplex PCR; TCRdb stores just in-frame clones and leaves some out. V and J calls and clone size are those listed in that table; D and trimming were worked out from the DNA. The sample yields 150,000 to 200,000 clones, over 75% seen once. This chain connects TRBV6-5 to TRBJ1-2; TRBD1 is a possible D gene (5 bases). The clonotype comes from a human donor with acute COVID-19. The donor label of this sample is uncertain. The sample was PBMCs or T cells enriched from blood (not recorded which). Here the CDR3 DNA reads TGTGCCAGCAGTTACTCGGGCGGGGGAGCTAACTATGGCTACACCTTC. Its translation: CASSYSGGGANYGYTF.